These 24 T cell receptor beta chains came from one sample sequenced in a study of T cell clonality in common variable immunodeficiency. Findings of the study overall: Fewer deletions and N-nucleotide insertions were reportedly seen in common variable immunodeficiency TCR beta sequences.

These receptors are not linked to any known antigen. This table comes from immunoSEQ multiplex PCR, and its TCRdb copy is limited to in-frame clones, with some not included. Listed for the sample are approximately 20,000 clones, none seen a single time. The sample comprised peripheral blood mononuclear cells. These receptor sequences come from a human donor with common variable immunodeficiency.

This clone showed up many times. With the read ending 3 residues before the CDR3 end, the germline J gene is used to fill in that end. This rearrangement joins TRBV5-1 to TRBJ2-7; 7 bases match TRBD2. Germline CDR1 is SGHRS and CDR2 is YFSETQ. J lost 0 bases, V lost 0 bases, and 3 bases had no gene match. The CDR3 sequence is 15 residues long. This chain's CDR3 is CASSLGGTTSYEQYF. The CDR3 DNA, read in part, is TGCGCCAGCAGCTTGGGTGGGACTACCTCCTACGAG.

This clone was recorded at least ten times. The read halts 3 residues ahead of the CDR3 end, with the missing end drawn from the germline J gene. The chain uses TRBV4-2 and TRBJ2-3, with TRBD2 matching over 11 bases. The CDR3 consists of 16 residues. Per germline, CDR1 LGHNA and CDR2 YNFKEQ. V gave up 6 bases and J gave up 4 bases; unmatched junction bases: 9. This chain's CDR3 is CASSKLAGVSADTQYF. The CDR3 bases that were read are TGTGCCAGCAGTAAACTAGCGGGAGTGAGCGCAGATACG.

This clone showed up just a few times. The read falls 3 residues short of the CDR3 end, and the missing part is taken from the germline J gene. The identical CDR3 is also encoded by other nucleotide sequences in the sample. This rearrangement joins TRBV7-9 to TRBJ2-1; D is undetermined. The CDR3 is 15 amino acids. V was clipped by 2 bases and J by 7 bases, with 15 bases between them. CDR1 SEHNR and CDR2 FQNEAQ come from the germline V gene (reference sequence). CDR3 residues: CASSLLGGSPNEQFF. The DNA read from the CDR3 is TGTGCCAGCAGCTTATTAGGCGGTTCGCCGAATGAG.

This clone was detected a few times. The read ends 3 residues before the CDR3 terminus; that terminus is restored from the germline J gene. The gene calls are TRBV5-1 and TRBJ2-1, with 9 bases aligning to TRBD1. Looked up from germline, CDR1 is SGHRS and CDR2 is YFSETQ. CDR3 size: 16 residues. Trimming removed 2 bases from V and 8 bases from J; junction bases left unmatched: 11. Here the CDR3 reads CASSLGTGLKSDEQFF. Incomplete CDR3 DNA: TGCGCCAGCAGCTTAGGGACAGGGTTGAAGTCCGATGAG.

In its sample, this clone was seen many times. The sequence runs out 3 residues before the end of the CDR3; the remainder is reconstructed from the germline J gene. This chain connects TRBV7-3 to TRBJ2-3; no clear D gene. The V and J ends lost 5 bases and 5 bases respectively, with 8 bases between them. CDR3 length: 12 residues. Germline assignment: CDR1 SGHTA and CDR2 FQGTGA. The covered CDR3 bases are TGTGCCAGCAGCCCTTTTTTAGATACG. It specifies CASSPFLDT. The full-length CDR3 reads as CASSPFLDTQYF.

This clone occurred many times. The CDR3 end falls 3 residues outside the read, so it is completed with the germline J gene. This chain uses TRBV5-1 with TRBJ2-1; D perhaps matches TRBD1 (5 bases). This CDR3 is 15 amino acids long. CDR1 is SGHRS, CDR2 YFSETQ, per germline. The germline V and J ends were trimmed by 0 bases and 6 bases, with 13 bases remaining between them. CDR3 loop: CASSLGGQSSNEQFF. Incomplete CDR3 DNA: TGCGCCAGCAGCTTGGGGGGCCAGAGTTCCAATGAG.

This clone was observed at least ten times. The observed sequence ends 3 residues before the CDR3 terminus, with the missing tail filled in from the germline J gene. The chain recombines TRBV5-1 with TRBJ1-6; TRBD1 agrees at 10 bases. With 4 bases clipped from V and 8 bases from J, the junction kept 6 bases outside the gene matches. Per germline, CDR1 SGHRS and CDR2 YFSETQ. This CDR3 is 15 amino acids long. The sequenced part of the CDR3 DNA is TGCGCCAGCAGCCCAGGGGACAGGGGTGATTCACCC. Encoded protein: CASSPGDRGDSP. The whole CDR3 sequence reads CASSPGDRGDSPLHF.

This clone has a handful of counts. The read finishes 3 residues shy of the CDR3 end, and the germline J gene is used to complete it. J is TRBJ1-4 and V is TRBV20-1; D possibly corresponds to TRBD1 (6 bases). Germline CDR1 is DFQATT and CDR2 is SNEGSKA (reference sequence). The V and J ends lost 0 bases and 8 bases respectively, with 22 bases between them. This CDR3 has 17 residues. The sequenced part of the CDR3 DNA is TGCAGTGCTAGAGATGTAAAGGGGGGGCAGGGGAAGGAAAAA. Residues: CSARDVKGGQGKEK. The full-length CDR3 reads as CSARDVKGGQGKEKLFF.

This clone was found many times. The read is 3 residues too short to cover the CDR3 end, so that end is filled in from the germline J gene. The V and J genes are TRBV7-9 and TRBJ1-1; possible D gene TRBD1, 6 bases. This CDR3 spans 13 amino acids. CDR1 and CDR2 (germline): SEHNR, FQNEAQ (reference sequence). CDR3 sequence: CASSLATGVGAFF. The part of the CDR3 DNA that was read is TGTGCCAGCAGCTTAGCGACAGGAGTTGGA.

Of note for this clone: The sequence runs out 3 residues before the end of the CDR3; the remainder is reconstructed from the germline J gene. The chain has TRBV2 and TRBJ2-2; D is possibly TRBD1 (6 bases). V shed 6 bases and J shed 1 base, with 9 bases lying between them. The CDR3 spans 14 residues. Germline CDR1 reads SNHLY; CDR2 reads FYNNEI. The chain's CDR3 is CASRLQGNTGELFF. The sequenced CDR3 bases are TGTGCCAGCAGACTACAGGGGAACACCGGGGAG.

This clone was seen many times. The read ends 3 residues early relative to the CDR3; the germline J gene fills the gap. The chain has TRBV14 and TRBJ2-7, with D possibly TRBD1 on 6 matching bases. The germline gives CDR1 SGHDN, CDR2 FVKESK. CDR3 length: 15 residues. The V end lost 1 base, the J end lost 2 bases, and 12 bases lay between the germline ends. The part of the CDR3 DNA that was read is TGTGCCAGCAGCCAAGGATACCAGGGGACCTACGAG. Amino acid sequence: CASSQGYQGTYE. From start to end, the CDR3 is CASSQGYQGTYEQYF.

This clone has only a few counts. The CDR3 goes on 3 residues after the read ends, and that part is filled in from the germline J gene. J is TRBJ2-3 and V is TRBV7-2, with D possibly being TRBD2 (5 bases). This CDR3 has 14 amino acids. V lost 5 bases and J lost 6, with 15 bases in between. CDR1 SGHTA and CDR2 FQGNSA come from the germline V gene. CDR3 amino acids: CASSPGLTVDTQYF. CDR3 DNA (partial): TGTGCCAGCAGCCCCGGACTTACTGTTGATACG.

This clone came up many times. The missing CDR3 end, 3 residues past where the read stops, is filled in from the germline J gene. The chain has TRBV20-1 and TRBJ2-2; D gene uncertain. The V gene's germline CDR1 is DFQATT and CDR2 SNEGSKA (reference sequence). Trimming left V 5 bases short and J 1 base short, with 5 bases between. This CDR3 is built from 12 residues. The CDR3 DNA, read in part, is TGCAGTGCTCAATGGAACACCGGGGAG. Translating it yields CSAQWNTGE. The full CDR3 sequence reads CSAQWNTGELFF.

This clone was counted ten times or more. CDR3 bases read: TGTGCCTGTTCTTGGACAGGGGAGTCTTGGGGTGAAAAA. Amino acid sequence: CACSWTGESWGEK. The full CDR3 reads CACSWTGESWGEKLFF. The genes are TRBV28 and TRBJ1-4; 9 nucleotides agree with TRBD1. Sequencing ends 3 residues short of the CDR3 end; the germline J gene provides the rest. The CDR3 extends over 16 amino acids. V was pared by 11 bases and J by 7 bases, with 17 bases of the junction left unmatched. Germline-derived CDR1 and CDR2 are MDHEN and SYDVKM.

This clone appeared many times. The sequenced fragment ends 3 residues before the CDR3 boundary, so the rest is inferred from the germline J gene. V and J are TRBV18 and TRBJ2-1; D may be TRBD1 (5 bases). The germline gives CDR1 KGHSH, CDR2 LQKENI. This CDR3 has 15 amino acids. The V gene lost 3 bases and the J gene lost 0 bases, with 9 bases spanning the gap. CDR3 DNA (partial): TGTGCCAGCTCACCCACAGGTAGCTCCTACAATGAG. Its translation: CASSPTGSSYNE. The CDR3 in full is CASSPTGSSYNEQFF.

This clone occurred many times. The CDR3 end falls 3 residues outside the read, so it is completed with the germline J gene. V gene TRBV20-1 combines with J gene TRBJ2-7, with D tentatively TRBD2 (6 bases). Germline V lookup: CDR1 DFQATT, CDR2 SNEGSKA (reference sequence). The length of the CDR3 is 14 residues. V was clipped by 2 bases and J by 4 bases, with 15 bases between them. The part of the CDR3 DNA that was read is TGCAGTGCTAGAAGCCGGGACTCCTTTTACGAG. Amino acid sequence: CSARSRDSFYE. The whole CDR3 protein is CSARSRDSFYEQYF.

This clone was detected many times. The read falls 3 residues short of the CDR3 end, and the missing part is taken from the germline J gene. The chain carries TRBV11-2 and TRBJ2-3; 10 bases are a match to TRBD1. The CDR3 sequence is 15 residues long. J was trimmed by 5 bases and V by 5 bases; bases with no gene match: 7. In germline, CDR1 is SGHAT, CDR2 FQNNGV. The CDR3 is CASSRDRGRVDTQYF. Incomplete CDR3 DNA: TGTGCCAGCAGCCGAGACAGGGGGCGCGTAGATACG.

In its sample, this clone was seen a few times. CDR3: CASSGQGATHSPLHF. The CDR3 DNA, read in part, is TGTGCCAGCAGCGGACAGGGGGCTACCCATTCACCC. The J gene is TRBJ1-6, the V gene TRBV2, with 11 bases fitting TRBD1. The missing CDR3 end, 3 residues past where the read stops, is filled in from the germline J gene. The CDR3 spans 15 residues. V was pared by 6 bases and J by 8 bases, with 6 bases of the junction left unmatched. Germline assignment: CDR1 SNHLY and CDR2 FYNNEI.

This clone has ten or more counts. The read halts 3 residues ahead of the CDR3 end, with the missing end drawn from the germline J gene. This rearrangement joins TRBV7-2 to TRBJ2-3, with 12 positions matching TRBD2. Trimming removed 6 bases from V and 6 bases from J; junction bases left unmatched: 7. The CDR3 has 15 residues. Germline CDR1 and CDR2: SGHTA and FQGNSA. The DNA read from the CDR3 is TGTGCCAGCAGGCGACTAGCGGGAGTTCCCGATACG. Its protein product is CASRRLAGVPDT. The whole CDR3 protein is CASRRLAGVPDTQYF.

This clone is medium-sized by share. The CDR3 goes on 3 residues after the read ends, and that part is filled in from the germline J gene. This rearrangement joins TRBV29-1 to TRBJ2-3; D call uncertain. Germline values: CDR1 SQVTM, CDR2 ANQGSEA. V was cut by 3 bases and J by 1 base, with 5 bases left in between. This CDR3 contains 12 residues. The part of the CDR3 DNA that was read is TGCAGCGTTGATCGTGGCACAGATACG. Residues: CSVDRGTDT. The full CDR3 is CSVDRGTDTQYF.

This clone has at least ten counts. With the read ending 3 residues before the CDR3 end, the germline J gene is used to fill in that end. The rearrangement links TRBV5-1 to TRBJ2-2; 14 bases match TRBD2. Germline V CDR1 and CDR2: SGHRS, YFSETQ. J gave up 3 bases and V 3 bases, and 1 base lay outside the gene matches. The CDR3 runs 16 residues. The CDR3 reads CASSWGLAGDTGELFF. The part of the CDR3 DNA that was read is TGCGCCAGCAGCTGGGGACTAGCGGGGGACACCGGGGAG.

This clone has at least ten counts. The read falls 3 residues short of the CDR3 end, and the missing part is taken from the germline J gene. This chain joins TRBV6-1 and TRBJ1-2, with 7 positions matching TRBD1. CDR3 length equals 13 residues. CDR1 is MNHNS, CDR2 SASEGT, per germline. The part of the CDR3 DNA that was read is TGTGCCAGCAGTGATACTGCCAGGGGGGGC. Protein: CASSDTARGG. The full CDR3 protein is CASSDTARGGYTF.

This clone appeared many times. The part of the CDR3 DNA that was read is TGTGCCAGCAGCGCGTCCTACGAG. Translated, it gives CASSASYE. The CDR3 in its entirety is CASSASYEQYF. V gene TRBV7-8 combines with J gene TRBJ2-7; no firm D call. The observed sequence ends 3 residues before the CDR3 terminus, with the missing tail filled in from the germline J gene. This CDR3 is built from 11 residues. Germline V lookup: CDR1 SGHVS, CDR2 FQNEAQ. The V end was cut by 5 bases, the J end by 1 base, with 3 bases between.

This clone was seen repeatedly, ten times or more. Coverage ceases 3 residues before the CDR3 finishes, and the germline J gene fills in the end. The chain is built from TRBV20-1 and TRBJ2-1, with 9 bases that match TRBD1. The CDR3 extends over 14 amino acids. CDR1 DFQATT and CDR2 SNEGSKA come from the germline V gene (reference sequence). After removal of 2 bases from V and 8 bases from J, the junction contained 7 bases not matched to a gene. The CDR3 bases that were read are TGCAGTGCTAGACCGGGACAGGGAATTGATGAG. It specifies CSARPGQGIDE. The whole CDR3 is CSARPGQGIDEQFF.